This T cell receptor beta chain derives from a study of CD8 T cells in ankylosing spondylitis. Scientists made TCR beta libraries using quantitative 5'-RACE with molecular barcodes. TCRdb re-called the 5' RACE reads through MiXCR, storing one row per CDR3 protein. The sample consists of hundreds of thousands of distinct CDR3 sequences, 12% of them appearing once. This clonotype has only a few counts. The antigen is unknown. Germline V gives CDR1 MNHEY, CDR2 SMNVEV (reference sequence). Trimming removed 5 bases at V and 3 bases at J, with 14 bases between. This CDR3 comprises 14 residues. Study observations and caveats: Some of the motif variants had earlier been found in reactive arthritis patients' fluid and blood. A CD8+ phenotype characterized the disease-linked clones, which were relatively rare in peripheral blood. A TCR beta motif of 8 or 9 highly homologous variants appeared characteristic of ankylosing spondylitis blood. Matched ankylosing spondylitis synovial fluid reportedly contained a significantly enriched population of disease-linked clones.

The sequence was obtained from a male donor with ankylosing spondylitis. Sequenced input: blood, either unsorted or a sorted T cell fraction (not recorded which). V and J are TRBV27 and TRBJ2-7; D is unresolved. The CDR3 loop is CASSPSPPYYEQYF. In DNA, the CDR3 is TGTGCCAGCAGTCCCAGTCCCCCTTACTACGAGCAGTACTTC.